The entry below gives a single T cell receptor beta chain sequence along with its context. The same CDR3 can be traced to other DNA sequences in this sample. Using immunoSEQ multiplex PCR, the repertoire was profiled, and TCRdb retains in-frame clones only, with some absent. The sample holds some 30,000 clones, about 87% seen once. This entry belongs to a study of T cells in narcolepsy. Study information: Healthy controls were enrolled alongside patients with narcolepsy type 1 or type 2.

Trimming removed 2 bases at V and 4 bases at J, with 14 bases between. This CDR3 is built from 15 residues. Germline V CDR1 and CDR2: KGHSH, LQKENI. This TCR derives from a human donor in good health. The chain uses TRBV18 and TRBJ1-1; D call uncertain. The sequenced material came from memory (CD45RA-) CD4+ T cells from blood. The DNA for the CDR3 is TGTGCCAGCTCACCAACGGTCGGGGTGGTCACTGAAGCTTTCTTT. This gives the protein CASSPTVGVVTEAFF.